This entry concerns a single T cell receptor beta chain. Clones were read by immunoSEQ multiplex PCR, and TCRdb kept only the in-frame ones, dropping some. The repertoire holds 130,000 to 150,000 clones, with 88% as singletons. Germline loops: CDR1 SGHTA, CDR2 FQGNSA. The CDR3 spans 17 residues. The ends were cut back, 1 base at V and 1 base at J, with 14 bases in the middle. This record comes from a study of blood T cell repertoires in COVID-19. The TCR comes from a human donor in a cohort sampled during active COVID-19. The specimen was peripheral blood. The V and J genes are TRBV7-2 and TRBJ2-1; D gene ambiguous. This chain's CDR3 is CASSLERASVSYNEQFF. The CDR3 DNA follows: TGTGCCAGCAGCTTAGAGCGAGCGTCGGTTTCCTACAATGAGCAGTTCTTC. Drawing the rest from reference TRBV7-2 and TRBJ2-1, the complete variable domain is GAGVSQSPSNKVTEKGKDVELRCDPISGHTALYWYRQSLGQGLEFLIYFQGNSAPDKSGLPSDRFSAERTGGSVSTLTIQRTQQEDSAVYLCASSLERASVSYNEQFFGPGTRLTVL.